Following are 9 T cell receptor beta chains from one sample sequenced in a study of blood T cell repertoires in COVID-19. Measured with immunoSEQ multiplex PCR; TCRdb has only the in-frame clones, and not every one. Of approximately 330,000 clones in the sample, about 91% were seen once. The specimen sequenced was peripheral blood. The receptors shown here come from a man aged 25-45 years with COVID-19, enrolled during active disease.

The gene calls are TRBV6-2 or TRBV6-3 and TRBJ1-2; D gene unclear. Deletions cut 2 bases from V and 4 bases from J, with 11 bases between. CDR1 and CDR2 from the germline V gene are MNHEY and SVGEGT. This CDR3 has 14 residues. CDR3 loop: CASSYGVRGYGYTF. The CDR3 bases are TGTGCCAGCAGTTACGGGGTTCGGGGCTATGGCTACACCTTC.

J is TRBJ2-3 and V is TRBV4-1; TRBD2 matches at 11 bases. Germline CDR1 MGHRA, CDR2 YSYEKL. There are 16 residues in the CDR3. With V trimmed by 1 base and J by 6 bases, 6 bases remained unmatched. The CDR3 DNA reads TGCGCCAGCAGCCAAGGAAATAGCGGGGGGGCCGATACGCAGTATTTT. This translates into CASSQGNSGGADTQYF.

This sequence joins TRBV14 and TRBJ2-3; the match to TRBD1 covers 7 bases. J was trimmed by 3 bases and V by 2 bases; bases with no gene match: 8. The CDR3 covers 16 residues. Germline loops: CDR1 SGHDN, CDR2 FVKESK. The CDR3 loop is CASSQRSTGVTDTQYF. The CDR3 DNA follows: TGTGCCAGCAGCCAACGTTCAACAGGGGTAACAGATACGCAGTATTTT.

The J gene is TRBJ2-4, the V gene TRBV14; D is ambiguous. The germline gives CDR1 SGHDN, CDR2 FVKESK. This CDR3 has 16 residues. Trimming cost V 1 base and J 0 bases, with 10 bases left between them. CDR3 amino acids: CASSQGSSQAKNIQYF. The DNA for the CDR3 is TGTGCCAGCAGCCAAGGGTCTAGTCAAGCCAAAAACATTCAGTACTTC.

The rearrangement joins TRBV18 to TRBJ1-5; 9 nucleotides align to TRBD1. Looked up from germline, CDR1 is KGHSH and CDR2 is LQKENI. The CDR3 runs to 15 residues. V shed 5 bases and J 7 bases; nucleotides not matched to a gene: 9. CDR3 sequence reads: CASSTGTGRSQPQHF. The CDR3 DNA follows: TGTGCCAGCTCAACCGGGACAGGGAGAAGCCAGCCCCAGCATTTT. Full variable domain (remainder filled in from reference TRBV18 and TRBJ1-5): NAGVMQNPRHLVRRRGQEARLRCSPMKGHSHVYWYRQLPEEGLKFMVYLQKENIIDESGMPKERFSAEFPKEGPSILRIQQVVRGDSAAYFCASSTGTGRSQPQHFGDGTRLSIL.

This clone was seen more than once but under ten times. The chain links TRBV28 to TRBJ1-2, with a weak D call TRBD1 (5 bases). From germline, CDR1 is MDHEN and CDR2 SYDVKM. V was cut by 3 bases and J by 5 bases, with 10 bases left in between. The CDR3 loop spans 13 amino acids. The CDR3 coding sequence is TGTGCCAGCAGTTTGCTACAGGTTTATGGCTACACCTTC. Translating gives CASSLLQVYGYTF.

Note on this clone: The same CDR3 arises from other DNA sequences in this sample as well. The CDR3 nucleotides read TGTGCCACCAGTGGGCTCGCGAACACCGGGGAGCTGTTTTTT. This encodes CATSGLANTGELFF. V gene TRBV24-1 combines with J gene TRBJ2-2, with D hard to call. The CDR3 sequence is 14 residues long. Per the germline V gene, CDR1 is KGHDR and CDR2 is SFDVKD. Trimming left V 5 bases short and J 0 bases short, with 6 bases between.

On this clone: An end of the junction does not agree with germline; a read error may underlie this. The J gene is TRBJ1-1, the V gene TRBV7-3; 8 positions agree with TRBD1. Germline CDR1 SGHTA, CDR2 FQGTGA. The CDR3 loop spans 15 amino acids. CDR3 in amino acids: CASGLQTGASTEAFF. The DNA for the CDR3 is TGTGCCAGCGGCTTACAGACAGGGGCATCCACTGAAGCTTTCTTT.

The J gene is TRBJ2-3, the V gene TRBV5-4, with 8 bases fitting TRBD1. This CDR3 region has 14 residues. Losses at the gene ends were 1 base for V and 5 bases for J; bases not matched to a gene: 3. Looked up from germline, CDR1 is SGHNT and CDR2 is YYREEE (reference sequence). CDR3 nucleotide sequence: TGTGCCAGCAGCTTGAGGACAGGGCAAGATACGCAGTATTTT. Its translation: CASSLRTGQDTQYF.